Each of the 15 T cell receptor beta chains below was sequenced from the same sample in a study of T cells in localized non-small cell lung cancer. Libraries were prepared by immunoSEQ multiplex PCR; TCRdb keeps only in-frame clonotypes and omits some of them. The profile shows 20,000 to 25,000 clones, 75% to 95% of them singletons. Sequences were derived from peripheral blood, sampled before any cancer treatment. The source is a woman aged 35 to 69 with stage I lung adenocarcinoma.

This clone was seen just once. The V and J genes are TRBV28 and TRBJ1-3, with a possible D match to TRBD1 (6 bases). CDR1 is MDHEN and CDR2 is SYDVKM in the germline V gene. V dropped 2 bases and J dropped 7 bases, with 18 bases sitting between them. The CDR3 contains 16 residues. CDR3 sequence: CASSLAGAARSNTIYF. The CDR3 nucleotides read TGTGCCAGCAGTTTAGCGGGGGCTGCTAGATCCAACACCATATATTTT. The whole variable domain, filled in from reference TRBV28 and TRBJ1-3, reads DVKVTQSSRYLVKRTGEKVFLECVQDMDHENMFWYRQDPGLGLRLIYFSYDVKMKEKGDIPEGYSVSREKKERFSLILESASTNQTSMYLCASSLAGAARSNTIYFGEGSWLTVV.

This chain joins TRBV5-1 and TRBJ2-1, with TRBD2 matching over 7 bases. The CDR3 has 14 residues. The V gene's germline CDR1 is SGHRS and CDR2 YFSETQ. Trimming removed 3 bases from V and 4 bases from J; junction bases left unmatched: 4. In DNA form, the CDR3 reads TGCGCCAGCAGCTCTAGCGGTAGTTACAATGAGCAGTTCTTC. This translates into CASSSSGSYNEQFF. The whole variable domain, filled in from reference TRBV5-1 and TRBJ2-1, reads KAGVTQTPRYLIKTRGQQVTLSCSPISGHRSVSWYQQTPGQGLQFLFEYFSETQRNKGNFPGRFSGRQFSNSRSEMNVSTLELGDSALYLCASSSSGSYNEQFFGPGTRLTVL.

The rearrangement uses TRBV28 and TRBJ1-6; possible D gene TRBD1, 5 bases. The CDR3 is 16 amino acids. The V gene lost 8 bases and the J gene lost 7 bases, with 21 bases spanning the gap. Germline V gene lookup returns CDR1 MDHEN and CDR2 SYDVKM. The DNA of the CDR3 is TGTGCCAGCGCCAATGTGCGGGGCGTGCGGAATTCACCCCTCCACTTT. Encoded protein: CASANVRGVRNSPLHF.

This clone came up once. The V call is TRBV30, the J call TRBJ1-5, with TRBD1 matching over 7 bases. The CDR3 has 16 residues. The germline V gene encodes CDR1 GTSNPN and CDR2 SVGIG (reference sequence). V gave up 2 bases and J gave up 0 bases; unmatched junction bases: 7. The CDR3 region is CAWSTTGAYSNQPQHF. The CDR3 coding sequence is TGTGCCTGGAGTACTACAGGGGCCTATAGCAATCAGCCCCAGCATTTT.

The CDR3 sequence is CATRQSGQGYNEQFF. DNA for the CDR3: TGTGCCACCAGACAGAGTGGGCAGGGATACAATGAGCAGTTCTTC. The gene calls are TRBV15 and TRBJ2-1; tentative D call: TRBD1 (5 bases). The CDR3 contains 15 residues. Trimming shortened V by 6 bases and J by 4 bases, and 16 bases separated the two germline ends. The germline CDR1 and CDR2 sequences are LNHNV and YYDKDF (reference sequence).

The gene calls are TRBV5-6 and TRBJ2-1; 11 bases align to TRBD2. V was pared by 1 base and J by 3 bases, with 3 bases of the junction left unmatched. Germline V lookup: CDR1 SGHDT, CDR2 YYEEEE. CDR3 length equals 16 residues. The CDR3 nucleotides are TGTGCCAGCAGCTTGTTGGGGACTAGCGGCTACAATGAGCAGTTCTTC. It specifies CASSLLGTSGYNEQFF.

The J gene is TRBJ2-2, the V gene TRBV30; 9 bases align to TRBD2. Germline CDR1 is GTSNPN and CDR2 is SVGIG (reference sequence). The length of the CDR3 is 16 residues. Trimming cost V 4 bases and J 4 bases; bases outside gene matches: 10. CDR3 residues: CAWIAGGLAFTGELFF. The CDR3 bases are TGTGCCTGGATCGCGGGGGGACTAGCTTTCACCGGGGAGCTGTTTTTT.

Only a few counts were recorded for this clone. The chain uses TRBV10-1 and TRBJ2-7; D is possibly TRBD2 (6 bases). Germline loops: CDR1 WNHNN, CDR2 SYGVQD (reference sequence). Between the trimmed V and J ends, which lost 3 bases and 4 bases, there was a span of 10 bases. The CDR3 has 13 residues. This chain's CDR3 is CASSESGRYEQYF. The CDR3 nucleotides are TGCGCCAGCAGTGAATCGGGGAGGTACGAGCAGTACTTC.

This chain joins TRBV6-1 and TRBJ2-5, with TRBD1 identical over 10 bases. The J segment lost 5 bases and the V segment lost 2 bases, leaving 8 bases of the junction unmatched. The CDR3 is made up of 16 amino acids. Germline V gene sequence: CDR1 MNHNS, CDR2 SASEGT. The CDR3 DNA reads as TGTGCCAGCAGTGAAATATGGACAGGGGGTCGTGAGACCCAGTACTTC. Its translation is CASSEIWTGGRETQYF.

This chain uses TRBV15 with TRBJ2-3; 8 bases line up with TRBD1. V lost 4 bases to trimming and J lost 4 bases; unmatched junction nucleotides: 7. The germline V gene has CDR1 LNHNV and CDR2 YYDKDF (reference sequence). The CDR3 loop spans 15 amino acids. The CDR3 nucleotides are TGTGCCACCAGCACCTGGACAGGGTCCTCAGATACGCAGTATTTT. Protein sequence: CATSTWTGSSDTQYF. Full variable domain (remainder filled in from reference TRBV15 and TRBJ2-3): DAMVIQNPRYQVTQFGKPVTLSCSQTLNHNVMYWYQQKSSQAPKLLFHYYDKDFNNEADTPDNFQSRRPNTSFCFLDIRSPGLGDTAMYLCATSTWTGSSDTQYFGPGTRLTVL.

This rearrangement joins TRBV28 to TRBJ2-1, with TRBD2 matching 12 bases. The CDR3 has 16 amino acids. CDR1 MDHEN and CDR2 SYDVKM come from the germline V gene. J gave up 7 bases and V 5 bases, and 9 bases lay outside the gene matches. The CDR3 bases are TGTGCCAGCAGTCCCCGACTAGCGGGAGTAACGAATGAGCAGTTCTTC. This gives the protein CASSPRLAGVTNEQFF.

This clone is a singleton in its sample. V and J are TRBV10-3 and TRBJ2-3; D perhaps matches TRBD2 (7 bases). The V gene's germline CDR1 is ENHRY and CDR2 SYGVKD. V lost 4 bases, J lost 0 bases, and 14 bases lay in between. The CDR3 sequence is 16 residues long. The CDR3 loop reads CAISGGGHSSTDTQYF. For the CDR3, the DNA is TGTGCCATCAGTGGCGGGGGACATTCTAGCACAGATACGCAGTATTTT.

V gene TRBV30 combines with J gene TRBJ2-3; 7 nucleotides line up with TRBD2. Germline lookup yields CDR1 GTSNPN and CDR2 SVGIG (reference sequence). V gave up 2 bases and J gave up 3 bases; unmatched junction bases: 11. This CDR3 is 16 amino acids long. This CDR3 is CAWSLRGAGATDTQYF. The DNA of the CDR3 is TGTGCCTGGAGTCTCCGTGGGGCGGGAGCGACAGATACGCAGTATTTT.

J is TRBJ1-2 and V is TRBV7-2; D gene uncertain. V was shortened by 3 bases and J by 8 bases, with 16 bases between the two germline ends. CDR1 is SGHTA, CDR2 FQGNSA, per germline. This CDR3 is built from 14 residues. CDR3 nucleotide sequence: TGTGCCAGCAGCTTGCTTGGGAGGCAGGAGGGCTACACCTTC. Protein: CASSLLGRQEGYTF.

The rearrangement links TRBV28 to TRBJ1-1; D is perhaps TRBD1 (5 bases). The V end was cut by 10 bases, the J end by 3 bases, with 15 bases between. Germline V CDR1 and CDR2: MDHEN, SYDVKM. CDR3 size: 13 residues. The CDR3 region is CANRGTGDTEAFF. CDR3 nucleotide sequence: TGTGCCAACCGCGGGACCGGCGACACTGAAGCTTTCTTT.